A selection of T cell receptor beta chains follows, all from one sample in a study of beta chain features in type 1 diabetes. Libraries were prepared by immunoSEQ multiplex PCR; TCRdb keeps only in-frame clonotypes and omits some of them. This sample carries fewer than 500,000 clones, 14% of them seen once, and the ten largest clones take roughly 0.04%. The sample consisted of naive CD4+ T cells from blood. Source of these receptors: a young man in good health. Each CDR3 is given without its conserved first and last residue.

v_call	cdr3_aa
TRBV4-1	ASSRKFPGTSYNEQF
TRBV5-1	ASRDLLQAPYGYT
TRBV7-9	ASRSLAGDLGGQF
TRBV2	ASSGWRETQY
TRBV6-5	ASSPIATNEKLF
TRBV7-9	ASSPVNYGYT
TRBV5-1	ASSKGGIRNTEAF
TRBV15	ATSRAGQNYGYT
TRBV9	ASSSTLNYGYT
TRBV11-2	ASSLRVDEGSPVGQPQH
TRBV10-3	ASSESQETQY
TRBV7-9	ASSQQGITDTQY
TRBV7-6	ASSTSRWRNLNTGELF
TRBV7-2	ASSRLSSIGQF
TRBV14	ASSQWLGLSYNEQF
TRBV10-3	AIRDTFGETQY
TRBV7-9	ASSEGYGYT
TRBV7-2	ASSLTPQADTQY
TRBV7-8	ASSSLRHTEAF
TRBV30	AWSQGLDYGYT
TRBV9	ASSVDGDSPLH
TRBV11-2	ASSLFRGQVYNEQF
TRBV29-1	SVGARQAEAF